The clone carrying this T cell receptor (beta chain) was picked up many times. RNA transcripts provided the template for amplifying TCR beta CDR3 regions. After a first-round RT-PCR with HTBI primers, a second-round multiplex PCR was run. From the multiplex PCR reads, TCRdb called clonotypes with MiXCR, one entry per CDR3 protein. The data show about 620,000 distinct CDR3 sequences, about 20% seen once. Trimming took 5 bases from V and 12 from J; bases not matched to a gene: 12. The CDR3 length is 14 residues. The source of the sample is a study of Graves' ophthalmopathy and Graves' hyperthyroidism. The rearrangement links TRBV12-3 or TRBV12-4 to TRBJ2-4; 8 nucleotides line up with TRBD2. The sample was peripheral blood. The TCR comes from a young woman with stable Graves' hyperthyroidism. Some clones in this sample may be carry-over from other donors' samples. The chain's CDR3 is CASSQLAEALPQYF. In DNA form, the CDR3 reads TGTGCCAGCAGTCAACTAGCGGAGGCGCTCCCTCAGTACTTC.